These 3 T cell receptor beta chains were all obtained from the same sample, sequenced in a study of blood T cell repertoires in COVID-19. Clones were sequenced by immunoSEQ multiplex PCR, and TCRdb holds only the in-frame ones, with some missing. The table lists 110,000 to 150,000 clones, roughly 88% of them singletons. Sequencing was done on a sample of peripheral blood. These receptors were collected from a woman aged 55-70 years with acute or convalescent COVID-19.

The genes are TRBV19 and TRBJ1-6, with 11 bases lining up with TRBD1. Germline V CDR1 and CDR2: LNHDA, SQIVND (reference sequence). The CDR3 runs to 18 residues. V lost 4 bases to trimming and J lost 6 bases; unmatched junction nucleotides: 11. CDR3 coding DNA: TGTGCCAGTAGTACCGAAGGCGGGACAGGGGGAACTAATTCACCCCTCCACTTT. Protein sequence: CASSTEGGTGGTNSPLHF. Together with reference TRBV19 and TRBJ1-6, the CDR3 gives the full variable domain: DGGITQSPKYLFRKEGQNVTLSCEQNLNHDAMYWYRQDPGQGLRLIYYSQIVNDFQKGDIAEGYSVSREKKESFPLTVTSAQKNPTAFYLCASSTEGGTGGTNSPLHFGNGTRLTVT.

DNA for the CDR3: TGTGCCAGTAGTACAGCCGGAGGCGAGCAGTACTTC. It is translated as CASSTAGGEQYF. The V and J genes are TRBV19 and TRBJ2-7; D is perhaps TRBD2 (5 bases). The CDR3 totals 12 residues. In germline, CDR1 is LNHDA, CDR2 SQIVND (reference sequence). Between the trimmed V and J ends, which lost 4 bases and 6 bases, there was a span of 10 bases.

This chain connects TRBV30 to TRBJ1-1; D gene ambiguous. Trimming took off 4 bases at V and 0 bases at J, with 3 bases between the two ends. Germline-derived CDR1 and CDR2 are GTSNPN and SVGIG (reference sequence). This CDR3 has 11 residues. The CDR3 bases are TGTGCCTGGACATTGAACACTGAAGCTTTCTTT. It translates to CAWTLNTEAFF.